The 30 T cell receptor beta chains reported below all come from one sample, sequenced in a study of T cell repertoires in cytomegalovirus infection. One entry per CDR3 protein, called by TCRdb with MiXCR from the reads. The sample records under 300,000 distinct CDR3 sequences, about 15% being singletons. The specimen sequenced was CD8+ T cells from PBMCs. The receptors here all came from a human donor in good health (CMV status not recorded). Some clones in this sample may be carry-over from other donors' samples.

This clonotype was observed many times. The V and J genes are TRBV12-3 or TRBV12-4 and TRBJ1-5; TRBD1 might be the D (5 bases). The germline V and J ends were trimmed by 5 bases and 6 bases, with 11 bases remaining between them. This CDR3 is built from 13 residues. The CDR3 reads CASSQIGGQPQHF. The CDR3 DNA reads as TGTGCCAGCAGTCAGATTGGGGGTCAGCCCCAGCATTTT.

This clonotype was observed a few times. The V call is TRBV6-5, the J call TRBJ2-1; D possibly matches TRBD1 or TRBD2 (6 bases each). In germline, CDR1 is MNHEY, CDR2 SVGAGI. Trimming removed 4 bases at V and 4 bases at J, with 14 bases between. There are 15 residues in the CDR3. DNA of the CDR3: TGTGCCAGCAGTTTCGGAGGGGGGCCGTACAATGAGCAGTTCTTC. Protein: CASSFGGGPYNEQFF.

Ten or more counts support this clonotype. This chain links TRBV7-2 with TRBJ1-1, with TRBD1 as a possible D gene (6 bases). The V gene lost 5 bases and the J gene lost 8 bases, with 18 bases spanning the gap. There are 14 residues in the CDR3. Germline assignment: CDR1 SGHTA and CDR2 FQGNSA. CDR3 loop: CASSHGVGGAEAFF. As DNA, the CDR3 is TGTGCCAGCAGCCACGGTGTGGGGGGCGCCGAAGCTTTCTTT.

The sample holds many counts of this clonotype. The rearrangement joins TRBV5-6 to TRBJ2-3; possibly TRBD1 for D (5 bases). V lost 4 bases and J 7 bases, leaving 16 bases between the germline ends. This CDR3 has 14 amino acids. Germline CDR1 and CDR2: SGHDT and YYEEEE. CDR3 bases: TGTGCCAGCAGCCATGTGGACAATCCGAATACGCAGTATTTT. Protein product: CASSHVDNPNTQYF.

Concerning this clonotype: This may be a read error, as it is one base from a much larger clone. The CDR3 loop is CASGLMDEKLFF. The CDR3 nucleotides are TGTGCTAGTGGTTTGATGGATGAAAAACTGTTTTTT. This chain joins TRBV12-5 and TRBJ1-4; no reliable D call. V lost 2 bases and J lost 6, with 4 bases in between. CDR3 length: 12 residues. Germline V lookup: CDR1 LGHNT, CDR2 FRNRAP.

This rearrangement joins TRBV9 to TRBJ2-5; D is possibly TRBD2 (5 bases). The CDR3 is 15 residues long. CDR1 SGDLS and CDR2 YYNGEE come from the germline V gene. Trimming removed 3 bases from V and 4 bases from J, with 16 bases in between. In DNA form, the CDR3 reads TGTGCCAGCAGCGAGGCGGGTGCGTCTGGAGAGACCCAGTACTTC. Amino acids: CASSEAGASGETQYF.

This clonotype was found a few times. The rearrangement links TRBV7-6 to TRBJ2-1; D could derive from TRBD1 or TRBD2 (6 bases each). V dropped 5 bases and J dropped 8 bases, with 16 bases sitting between them. The CDR3 has 14 residues. In germline, CDR1 is SGHVS, CDR2 FNYEAQ. As DNA, the CDR3 is TGTGCCAGCAGCGGGTTGTCGGGGGCGGATGAGCAGTTCTTC. Translation: CASSGLSGADEQFF.

This clonotype has a handful of counts. V usage is TRBV7-9 and J usage is TRBJ1-2, with TRBD1 identical over 9 bases. Germline CDR1 reads SEHNR; CDR2 reads FQNEAQ (reference sequence). Germline trimming cut 5 bases from V and 1 base from J; bases unmatched to any gene: 14. The CDR3 has 18 residues. DNA of the CDR3: TGTGCCAGCAGCCCGACCTCCGGGACAGGGAGATTTAACTATGGCTACACCTTC. It encodes CASSPTSGTGRFNYGYTF. The variable domain in full, with the rest retrieved from reference TRBV7-9 and TRBJ1-2, is DTGVSQNPRHKITKRGQNVTFRCDPISEHNRLYWYRQTLGQGPEFLTYFQNEAQLEKSRLLSDRFSAERPKGSFSTLEIQRTEQGDSAMYLCASSPTSGTGRFNYGYTFGSGTRLTVV.

The CDR3: CSVEPRGRDRQETQYF. As DNA, the CDR3 is TGCAGCGTTGAACCCAGGGGCAGGGACCGACAAGAGACCCAGTACTTC. The V gene is TRBV29-1, the J gene TRBJ2-5; weak D call: TRBD1 (6 bases). CDR3 length equals 16 residues. V was cut by 2 bases and J by 2 bases, with 18 bases left in between. Germline V gives CDR1 SQVTM, CDR2 ANQGSEA.

In this sample, this clonotype turned up a few times. The chain recombines TRBV12-3 or TRBV12-4 with TRBJ1-1; D gene unclear. The V end lost 3 bases, the J end lost 0 bases, and 8 bases lay between the germline ends. This CDR3 region has 14 residues. This CDR3 reads CASSFGVLNTEAFF. CDR3 bases: TGTGCCAGCAGTTTCGGGGTCCTGAACACTGAAGCTTTCTTT.

The V gene is TRBV28, the J gene TRBJ2-3; 10 bases agree with TRBD2. Per the germline V gene, CDR1 is MDHEN and CDR2 is SYDVKM. V dropped 3 bases and J dropped 0; count of bases not matched to a gene: 3. The CDR3 runs to 16 residues. CDR3: CASSLLLAGSTDTQYF. In DNA, the CDR3 is TGTGCCAGCAGTTTGTTACTAGCGGGGAGCACAGATACGCAGTATTTT.

The V call is TRBV14, the J call TRBJ2-5, with 9 bases lining up with TRBD1. The junction had 5 bases not matched to a gene; V was cut back by 4 bases and J by 5 bases. The CDR3 is 14 residues long. Germline V CDR1 and CDR2: SGHDN, FVKESK. CDR3 amino acids: CASSPDDRGETQYF. The CDR3 region has the DNA TGTGCCAGCAGCCCAGATGACAGGGGGGAGACCCAGTACTTC.

Concerning this clonotype: A read error is possible here, since a much larger clone lies one base away. The gene calls are TRBV12-5 and TRBJ1-5; the D is unclear. The CDR3 is 18 amino acids. Germline loops: CDR1 LGHNT, CDR2 FRNRAP. V lost 5 bases to trimming and J lost 0 bases, with 20 bases between them. The CDR3 protein is CASGPPPRIVYSNQPQHF. The CDR3 DNA reads TGTGCTAGTGGTCCCCCGCCACGGATAGTATATAGCAATCAGCCCCAGCATTTT.

In its sample, this clonotype was seen many times. The V gene is TRBV7-2, the J gene TRBJ2-3; D is uncertain. The germline CDR1 and CDR2 sequences are SGHTA and FQGNSA. The CDR3 contains 13 residues. Between the trimmed V and J ends, which lost 3 bases and 2 bases, there was a span of 6 bases. The CDR3 DNA reads as TGTGCCAGCAGCTTGTCCACCACAGATACGCAGTATTTT. Residues: CASSLSTTDTQYF.

This clonotype was seen only a few times. This chain links TRBV6-1 with TRBJ1-2, with unresolved D. V was cut by 0 bases and J by 3 bases, with 8 bases left in between. Germline V gene sequence: CDR1 MNHNS, CDR2 SASEGT. This CDR3 spans 14 amino acids. CDR3 residues: CASSEAPGHYGYTF. The CDR3 DNA sequence: TGTGCCAGCAGTGAAGCCCCGGGCCACTATGGCTACACCTTC.

The chain employs TRBV4-1 and TRBJ2-1; 10 bases are shared with TRBD1. With V trimmed by 5 bases and J by 8 bases, 6 bases remained unmatched. Germline CDR1 reads MGHRA; CDR2 reads YSYEKL. The CDR3 consists of 14 residues. The CDR3 DNA sequence: TGCGCCAGCAGCTACGGGGACAGGGGCGATGAGCAGTTCTTC. This encodes CASSYGDRGDEQFF.

This clonotype has ten or more counts. The chain has TRBV7-8 and TRBJ2-7, with D perhaps TRBD1 (6 bases). Per the germline V gene, CDR1 is SGHVS and CDR2 is FQNEAQ. The CDR3 is 16 amino acids. The germline V and J ends were trimmed by 5 bases and 1 base, with 18 bases remaining between them. CDR3 region: CASSPIYEGVSYEQYF. The CDR3 nucleotides read TGTGCCAGCAGCCCAATTTATGAGGGGGTGTCCTACGAGCAGTACTTC. Full variable domain (outside the CDR3, taken from reference TRBV7-8 and TRBJ2-7): GAGVSQSPRYKVAKRGQDVALRCDPISGHVSLFWYQQALGQGPEFLTYFQNEAQLDKSGLPSDRFFAERPEGSVSTLKIQRTQQEDSAVYLCASSPIYEGVSYEQYFGPGTRLTVT.

This chain links TRBV20-1 with TRBJ2-3; D is unclear. CDR1 is DFQATT, CDR2 SNEGSKA, per germline (reference sequence). The CDR3 has 15 residues. V lost 0 bases to trimming and J lost 3 bases, with 13 bases between them. CDR3 in amino acids: CSARDRITGTDTQYF. CDR3 nucleotide sequence: TGCAGTGCTAGAGATCGGATTACGGGTACAGATACGCAGTATTTT.

The rearrangement uses TRBV7-3 and TRBJ2-7; D gene unclear. The CDR3 is 14 residues long. V lost 5 bases and J lost 0, with 11 bases in between. The germline V gene encodes CDR1 SGHTA and CDR2 FQGTGA. The CDR3 spells CASSPPSASYEQYF. CDR3 nucleotide sequence: TGTGCCAGCAGCCCACCTAGTGCCTCCTACGAGCAGTACTTC.

This clonotype occurred a few times. The chain couples TRBV7-4 to TRBJ1-1; D gene ambiguous. This CDR3 contains 13 residues. CDR1 is SGHVT and CDR2 is SQSDAQ in the germline V gene. Trimming took off 4 bases at V and 2 bases at J, with 8 bases between the two ends. CDR3 coding DNA: TGTGCCAGCAGCTCTAACCCAAACACTGAAGCTTTCTTT. Its protein is CASSSNPNTEAFF.

V is TRBV4-1 and J is TRBJ2-1; D uncertain. This CDR3 region has 17 residues. CDR1 and CDR2 (germline): MGHRA, YSYEKL. V was trimmed by 3 bases and J by 1 base, leaving 16 bases between them. This CDR3 reads CASSQDGVRWSYNEQFF. CDR3 sequence (DNA): TGCGCCAGCAGCCAGGATGGGGTGCGGTGGTCCTACAATGAGCAGTTCTTC.

In this sample, this clonotype turned up many times. The V gene is TRBV12-3 or TRBV12-4, the J gene TRBJ1-2; D is perhaps TRBD1 (6 bases). Trimming removed 10 bases from V and 2 bases from J, with 14 bases in between. This CDR3 spans 13 amino acids. Here the CDR3 DNA reads TGTGCCACCCGGACAGACCTGAACTATGGCTACACCTTC. Translating gives CATRTDLNYGYTF.

This clonotype was recorded many times. The CDR3: CASSLESGIGAYEQYF. CDR3 DNA sequence: TGTGCCAGCAGCTTAGAATCCGGGATTGGGGCCTACGAGCAGTACTTC. The V and J genes are TRBV7-9 and TRBJ2-7; the D gene is possibly TRBD2 (5 bases). The CDR3 extends over 16 amino acids. CDR1 SEHNR and CDR2 FQNEAQ come from the germline V gene (reference sequence). V lost 1 base to trimming and J lost 2 bases, with 15 bases between them. Filled out from reference TRBV7-9 and TRBJ2-7, the complete variable domain reads DTGVSQNPRHKITKRGQNVTFRCDPISEHNRLYWYRQTLGQGPEFLTYFQNEAQLEKSRLLSDRFSAERPKGSFSTLEIQRTEQGDSAMYLCASSLESGIGAYEQYFGPGTRLTVT.

This clonotype was seen more than once but under ten times. V gene TRBV27 combines with J gene TRBJ2-6; D is unclear. V was trimmed by 0 bases and J by 0 bases, leaving 6 bases between them. The CDR3 sequence is 16 residues long. Germline V lookup: CDR1 MNHEY, CDR2 SMNVEV (reference sequence). The CDR3 loop is CASSLSGISGANVLTF. In nucleotides, the CDR3 is TGTGCCAGCAGTTTATCGGGGATCTCTGGGGCCAACGTCCTGACTTTC.

This clonotype was seen a handful of times. The chain couples TRBV20-1 to TRBJ2-3; D possibly matches TRBD1 or TRBD2 (6 bases each). Trimming pared 5 bases from V and 3 bases from J, leaving 18 bases between. Germline V gene data show CDR1 as DFQATT and CDR2 as SNEGSKA (reference sequence). The CDR3 is made up of 15 amino acids. CDR3 bases: TGCAGTGCTGGAGGGGGGCTAATTACTACAGATACGCAGTATTTT. This codes for CSAGGGLITTDTQYF.

As to this clonotype: Since a much larger clone is just one base distant, this may be a read error. As DNA, the CDR3 is TGTGCCAGCAGTTTTGCCACGGAGGGTTGGAACACTGAAGCTTTCTTT. The encoded protein is CASSFATEGWNTEAFF. The rearrangement links TRBV12-3 or TRBV12-4 to TRBJ1-1, with D uncertain. V was pared by 3 bases and J by 1 base, with 15 bases between. This CDR3 has 16 residues.

This clonotype came up many times. Its ends do not fully match the called genes, so a read error is possible. The chain uses TRBV7-7 and TRBJ2-1; 11 bases map to TRBD1. The CDR3 has 14 amino acids. Germline CDR1 reads SSHAT; CDR2 reads FNYEAQ (reference sequence). The CDR3 region has the DNA TGTGCTAGCAGCTTCGGGACAGGGGGGAATGAGCAGTTCTTC. Protein: CASSFGTGGNEQFF. Using reference TRBV7-7 and TRBJ2-1 for the parts outside the CDR3, the full variable domain is GAGVSQSPRYKVTKRGQDVTLRCDPISSHATLYWYQQALGQGPEFLTYFNYEAQPDKSGLPSDRFSAERPEGSISTLTIQRTEQRDSAMYRCASSFGTGGNEQFFGPGTRLTVL.

This clonotype was counted many times. The gene calls are TRBV7-6 and TRBJ1-5; D may be TRBD1 (5 bases). The CDR3 extends over 16 amino acids. Trimming stripped 1 base from V and 5 bases from J, with 15 bases between. CDR1 is SGHVS and CDR2 is FNYEAQ in the germline V gene. The CDR3 region has the DNA TGTGCCAGCAGCTTAGAGGTTTCAGGGAACTATCAGCCCCAGCATTTT. This sequence encodes CASSLEVSGNYQPQHF.

This clonotype has a handful of counts. The V call is TRBV27, the J call TRBJ1-1; the match to TRBD1 covers 7 bases. Germline trimming cut 5 bases from V and 3 bases from J; bases unmatched to any gene: 12. This CDR3 has 16 residues. The germline gives CDR1 MNHEY, CDR2 SMNVEV (reference sequence). DNA of the CDR3: TGTGCCAGCAGTCTCTCCGACAGGGTTCGAGACACTGAAGCTTTCTTT. Translation gives CASSLSDRVRDTEAFF.

This clonotype has a count of ten or more. The chain combines TRBV28 with TRBJ2-5; 8 bases line up with TRBD2. The germline gives CDR1 MDHEN, CDR2 SYDVKM. This CDR3 has 15 amino acids. The V segment lost 4 bases and the J segment 2 bases; nucleotides outside the gene matches: 6. The CDR3 DNA reads as TGTGCCAGCAGTTCAACGGGGGGGCATCAAGAGACCCAGTACTTC. Translated: CASSSTGGHQETQYF.